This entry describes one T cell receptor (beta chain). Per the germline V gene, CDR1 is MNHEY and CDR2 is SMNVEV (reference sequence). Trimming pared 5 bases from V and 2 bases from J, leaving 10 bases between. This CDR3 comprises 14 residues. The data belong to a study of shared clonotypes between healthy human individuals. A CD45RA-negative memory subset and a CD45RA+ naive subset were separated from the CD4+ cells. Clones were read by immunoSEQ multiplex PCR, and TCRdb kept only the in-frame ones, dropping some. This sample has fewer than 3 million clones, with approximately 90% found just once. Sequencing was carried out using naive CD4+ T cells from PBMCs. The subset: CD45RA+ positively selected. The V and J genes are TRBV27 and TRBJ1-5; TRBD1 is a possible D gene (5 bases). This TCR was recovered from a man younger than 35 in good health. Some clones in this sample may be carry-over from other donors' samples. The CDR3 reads CASSPGLGNQPQHF. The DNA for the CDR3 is TGTGCCAGCAGTCCAGGGTTGGGCAATCAGCCCCAGCATTTT.